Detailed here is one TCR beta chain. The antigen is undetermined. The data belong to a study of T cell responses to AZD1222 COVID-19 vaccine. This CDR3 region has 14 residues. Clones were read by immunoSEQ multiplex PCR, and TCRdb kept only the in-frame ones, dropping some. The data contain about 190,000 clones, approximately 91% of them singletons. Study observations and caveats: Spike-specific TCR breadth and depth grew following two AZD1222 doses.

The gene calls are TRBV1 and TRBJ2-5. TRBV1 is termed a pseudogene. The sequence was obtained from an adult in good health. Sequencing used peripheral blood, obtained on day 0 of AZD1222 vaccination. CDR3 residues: CTSSQGTGRETQYF. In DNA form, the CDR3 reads TGCACCAGCAGCCAAGGGACCGGACGGGAGACCCAGTACTTC.